This T cell receptor (beta chain) was profiled in a study of STAT3 mutations in large granular lymphocyte leukemia. Across the study: Roughly half of the longitudinally sequenced T-LGLL patients carried detectable canonical activating STAT3 mutations. Immunosuppressive therapy was given to more than half of T-LGLL patients. General study results and limits: Every T-cell large granular lymphocyte leukemia patient had at least one immunodominant TCR beta clonotype.

CDR1 is MNHNS, CDR2 SASEGT, per germline. The CDR3 extends over 16 amino acids. Here immunoSEQ multiplex PCR was the method, and the copy in TCRdb shows in-frame clones only, minus some. The table records approximately 42,000 clones, about 81% of them present only once. Comments on this clone: Antigen specificity is unknown. One end of the junction does not line up with germline, which may come from a read error.

The chain combines TRBV6-1 with TRBJ2-3, with D perhaps matching TRBD1 (5 bases). The source material was PBMCs. The TCR originated in a human donor with T large granular lymphocyte leukemia. Some clones in this sample may be carry-over from other donors' samples. CDR3 in amino acids: CASREGVARVADTQYF. In DNA form, the CDR3 reads TGTGCCAGCAGAGAAGGCGTTGCCAGGGTCGCAGATACGCAGTATTTT.